Following are 31 T cell receptor beta chains from one sample sequenced in a study of control samples from healthy donors and cancer patients. The data were produced by immunoSEQ multiplex PCR, yet TCRdb's version contains in-frame clones alone and is incomplete. The data contain around 150,000 clones, 80% to 90% of them singletons. The specimen sequenced was blood. The origin of the receptors is a man in his thirties or forties in good health.

The rearrangement links TRBV28 to TRBJ1-3; TRBD1 aligns across 7 bases. Germline CDR1 and CDR2: MDHEN and SYDVKM. The CDR3 contains 13 residues. Trimming cost V 1 base and J 9 bases; bases outside gene matches: 3. The CDR3 region has the DNA TGTGCCAGCAGTTTATCTCAGGGGGGCACCATATATTTT. Translating gives CASSLSQGGTIYF.

The chain uses TRBV6-2 or TRBV6-3 and TRBJ1-5, with D possibly matching TRBD1 (6 bases). Germline lookup yields CDR1 MNHEY and CDR2 SVGEGT. The CDR3 extends over 15 amino acids. V shed 7 bases and J shed 4 bases, with 17 bases lying between them. The CDR3 DNA reads as TGTGCCAGCAACCCTCTTGGACAGCCTAATCAGCCCCAGCATTTT. This codes for CASNPLGQPNQPQHF.

The V and J genes are TRBV5-1 and TRBJ2-7; 11 bases align to TRBD1. The germline gives CDR1 SGHRS, CDR2 YFSETQ. The V and J ends lost 4 bases and 0 bases, in that order; junction bases with no gene match: 3. The CDR3 covers 15 residues. CDR3 loop: CASSGGTGGSYEQYF. Here the CDR3 DNA reads TGCGCCAGCAGCGGCGGGACAGGGGGCTCCTACGAGCAGTACTTC.

The rearrangement joins TRBV28 to TRBJ1-1; D is unresolved. The CDR3 spans 12 residues. V lost 4 bases and J 3 bases, leaving 6 bases between the germline ends. Per germline, CDR1 MDHEN and CDR2 SYDVKM. CDR3 in DNA: TGTGCCAGCAGTTATGGATACACTGAAGCTTTCTTT. Amino acids: CASSYGYTEAFF.

The chain couples TRBV6-4 to TRBJ1-2; D is unclear. The CDR3 extends over 15 amino acids. V lost 0 bases, J lost 2 bases, and 10 bases lay in between. The germline gives CDR1 MRHNA, CDR2 SNTAGT. As DNA, the CDR3 is TGTGCCAGCAGTGACTCGACTCGGGCAAACTATGGCTACACCTTC. This codes for CASSDSTRANYGYTF.

The chain employs TRBV15 and TRBJ2-7; TRBD2 is a possible D gene (5 bases). The germline V gene has CDR1 LNHNV and CDR2 YYDKDF (reference sequence). Trimming stripped 0 bases from V and 4 bases from J, with 13 bases between. The CDR3 is 15 residues long. Here the CDR3 reads CATSRDALGSYEQYF. The CDR3 coding sequence is TGTGCCACCAGCAGAGATGCCTTGGGGAGTTACGAGCAGTACTTC. The variable domain in full, completed from reference TRBV15 and TRBJ2-7, reads DAMVIQNPRYQVTQFGKPVTLSCSQTLNHNVMYWYQQKSSQAPKLLFHYYDKDFNNEADTPDNFQSRRPNTSFCFLDIRSPGLGDTAMYLCATSRDALGSYEQYFGPGTRLTVT.

The V gene is TRBV19, the J gene TRBJ1-5; possibly TRBD1 for D (5 bases). The germline V gene has CDR1 LNHDA and CDR2 SQIVND (reference sequence). V was clipped by 8 bases and J by 5 bases, with 25 bases between them. This CDR3 is built from 17 residues. The CDR3 bases are TGTGCCAGTCGATCCCTCGAGGGGATGATTGGGTATCAGCCCCAGCATTTT. Its translation is CASRSLEGMIGYQPQHF.

The chain has TRBV29-1 and TRBJ2-1, with no clear D. The germline CDR1 and CDR2 sequences are SQVTM and ANQGSEA. V was pared by 7 bases and J by 11 bases, with 12 bases between. This CDR3 comprises 10 residues. In DNA, the CDR3 is TGCAGCGCCCATGAAGGACAGCAGTTCTTC. Translation: CSAHEGQQFF.

The rearrangement links TRBV19 to TRBJ1-5; D is possibly TRBD1 (6 bases). V was shortened by 6 bases and J by 7 bases, with 13 bases between the two germline ends. The CDR3 loop spans 13 amino acids. Germline V CDR1 and CDR2: LNHDA, SQIVND (reference sequence). The chain's CDR3 is CASSLQGKQPQHF. The CDR3 nucleotides read TGTGCCAGTAGCCTTCAGGGGAAACAGCCCCAGCATTTT.

CDR3 sequence (DNA): TGTGCCACCAGCAGCTTTTCAGGGTTTGGCGAAAAACTGTTTTTT. As protein: CATSSFSGFGEKLFF. The chain links TRBV15 to TRBJ1-4; TRBD1 is a possible D gene (5 bases). CDR1 LNHNV and CDR2 YYDKDF come from the germline V gene (reference sequence). V shed 3 bases and J shed 8 bases, with 16 bases lying between them. This CDR3 is 15 amino acids long.

This chain joins TRBV6-5 and TRBJ2-1; 10 bases map to TRBD2. The ends lost 4 bases at V and 9 bases at J; junction bases unmatched: 9. Germline CDR1 is MNHEY and CDR2 is SVGAGI. This CDR3 is built from 15 residues. Here the CDR3 reads CASSLTSGVEGEQFF. In DNA form, the CDR3 reads TGTGCCAGCAGTTTAACTAGCGGGGTGGAGGGTGAGCAGTTCTTC.

V and J are TRBV27 and TRBJ1-1; no clear D gene. The CDR3 sequence is 13 residues long. The V end lost 3 bases, the J end lost 1 base, and 6 bases lay between the germline ends. Per germline, CDR1 MNHEY and CDR2 SMNVEV (reference sequence). CDR3 loop: CASSFWGNTEAFF. The CDR3 DNA is TGTGCCAGCAGTTTTTGGGGGAACACTGAAGCTTTCTTT.

V and J are TRBV5-1 and TRBJ2-7, with 9 nucleotides matching TRBD2. V was pared by 3 bases and J by 4 bases, with 5 bases of the junction left unmatched. CDR1 SGHRS and CDR2 YFSETQ come from the germline V gene. There are 14 residues in the CDR3. This CDR3 reads CASSSGTSRYEQYF. In nucleotides, the CDR3 is TGCGCCAGCAGCTCCGGGACTAGCCGGTACGAGCAGTACTTC.

The chain recombines TRBV7-2 with TRBJ2-2; D may match TRBD1 or TRBD2 (6 bases each). Trimming removed 4 bases from V and 7 bases from J, with 13 bases in between. The germline V gene encodes CDR1 SGHTA and CDR2 FQGNSA. This CDR3 region has 14 residues. CDR3 region: CASSSVGGHGELFF. Written as DNA, the CDR3 is TGTGCCAGCAGCTCCGTGGGGGGACACGGGGAGCTGTTTTTT.

The gene calls are TRBV27 and TRBJ1-1, with 8 bases fitting TRBD1. The CDR3 sequence is 18 residues long. Germline V gene sequence: CDR1 MNHEY, CDR2 SMNVEV (reference sequence). V was clipped by 8 bases and J by 1 base; unmatched bases: 18. CDR3 in amino acids: CASYSASEFDRGNTEAFF. The CDR3 coding sequence is TGTGCCAGCTATTCCGCTTCAGAATTCGACAGGGGGAACACTGAAGCTTTCTTT.

This chain connects TRBV6-1 to TRBJ2-3, with D possibly matching TRBD2 (6 bases). The CDR3 extends over 17 amino acids. The germline CDR1 and CDR2 sequences are MNHNS and SASEGT. The V and J ends lost 3 bases and 2 bases respectively, with 18 bases between them. CDR3 in DNA: TGTGCCAGCAGTGACGGGGGTTCCCACACTGACACAGATACGCAGTATTTT. Protein sequence: CASSDGGSHTDTDTQYF.

The chain couples TRBV19 to TRBJ2-1; D is ambiguous. This CDR3 has 15 residues. The germline CDR1 and CDR2 sequences are LNHDA and SQIVND (reference sequence). Trimming removed 3 bases from V and 10 bases from J, with 19 bases in between. The CDR3 loop is CASSISPGPPREQFF. As DNA, the CDR3 is TGTGCCAGTAGTATTAGTCCGGGTCCTCCCCGAGAGCAGTTCTTC.

This chain joins TRBV18 and TRBJ2-3; 11 bases align to TRBD1. The CDR3 sequence is 15 residues long. Trimming took 0 bases from V and 8 from J; bases not matched to a gene: 4. Looked up from germline, CDR1 is KGHSH and CDR2 is LQKENI. CDR3 loop: CASSPPGQGVSTQYF. CDR3 bases: TGTGCCAGCTCACCACCGGGACAGGGGGTTAGTACGCAGTATTTT.

V and J are TRBV5-8 and TRBJ1-1; D not certain. The CDR3 length is 16 residues. The ends were cut back, 2 bases at V and 5 bases at J, with 19 bases in the middle. Germline assignment: CDR1 SGHTS and CDR2 YDEGEE. This chain's CDR3 is CASSLYLYGRGTEAFF. Here the CDR3 DNA reads TGTGCCAGCAGCTTATATCTCTATGGGAGAGGTACTGAAGCTTTCTTT.

V usage is TRBV5-4 and J usage is TRBJ2-2; 7 nucleotides match TRBD2. Germline CDR1 SGHNT, CDR2 YYREEE (reference sequence). This CDR3 region has 14 residues. The trim removed 7 bases at V and 6 bases at J, leaving 9 bases unmatched. Here the CDR3 reads CASAAMGGPGELFF. CDR3 nucleotide sequence: TGTGCCAGCGCAGCGATGGGAGGGCCCGGGGAGCTGTTTTTT.

The J gene is TRBJ1-5, the V gene TRBV6-2 or TRBV6-3; the D gene is possibly TRBD1 (5 bases). CDR1 is MNHEY, CDR2 SVGEGT, per germline. The CDR3 is 17 amino acids. The V and J ends lost 5 bases and 1 base respectively, with 18 bases between them. CDR3 protein: CASSRPSFRDSNQPQHF. CDR3 in DNA: TGTGCCAGCAGTAGGCCCTCCTTCCGGGACAGCAATCAGCCCCAGCATTTT.

The V call is TRBV5-1, the J call TRBJ2-2; no definite D call. V lost 4 bases, J lost 2 bases, and 3 bases lay in between. The CDR3 sequence is 12 residues long. CDR1 is SGHRS, CDR2 YFSETQ, per germline. CDR3 DNA: TGCGCCAGCAGCATAAACACCGGGGAGCTGTTTTTT. Its protein is CASSINTGELFF. Full variable domain (missing parts from reference TRBV5-1 and TRBJ2-2): KAGVTQTPRYLIKTRGQQVTLSCSPISGHRSVSWYQQTPGQGLQFLFEYFSETQRNKGNFPGRFSGRQFSNSRSEMNVSTLELGDSALYLCASSINTGELFFGEGSRLTVL.

CDR3 DNA: TGTGCCAGCAGCCAAGGGCATGAGCAGTTCTTC. Residues: CASSQGHEQFF. J is TRBJ2-1 and V is TRBV5-6; D remains unclear. V dropped 4 bases and J dropped 8 bases, with 7 bases sitting between them. The CDR3 runs 11 residues. Germline V gives CDR1 SGHDT, CDR2 YYEEEE.

The chain joins TRBV6-5 to TRBJ1-2; TRBD1 aligns across 9 bases. The CDR3 is 14 amino acids. V shed 0 bases and J 8 bases; nucleotides not matched to a gene: 4. Looked up from germline, CDR1 is MNHEY and CDR2 is SVGAGI. CDR3 in DNA: TGTGCCAGCAGTTACTCGGACAGGGGTTTAGGCTACACCTTC. Its translation is CASSYSDRGLGYTF.

The chain links TRBV28 to TRBJ2-1, with a weak D call TRBD2 (5 bases). CDR1 is MDHEN and CDR2 is SYDVKM in the germline V gene. Between the trimmed V and J ends, which lost 5 bases and 0 bases, there was a span of 11 bases. The CDR3 spans 15 residues. Here the CDR3 DNA reads TGTGCCAGCAGTGAGCAGCGGAGCTCCTACAATGAGCAGTTCTTC. Protein: CASSEQRSSYNEQFF.

This chain joins TRBV2 and TRBJ1-6; D not certain. This CDR3 is 14 amino acids long. The germline gives CDR1 SNHLY, CDR2 FYNNEI. Between the trimmed V and J ends, which lost 8 bases and 7 bases, there was a span of 15 bases. This CDR3 is CASLTAVENSPLHF. CDR3 nucleotides: TGTGCCAGCCTAACGGCGGTAGAAAATTCACCCCTCCACTTT.

The J gene is TRBJ1-2, the V gene TRBV5-1; D is unclear. V lost 7 bases and J lost 4, with 8 bases in between. Germline V gene lookup returns CDR1 SGHRS and CDR2 YFSETQ. The CDR3 runs 11 residues. The CDR3 here is CASYVPYGYTF. The CDR3 DNA sequence: TGCGCCAGCTACGTCCCCTATGGCTACACCTTC. Full variable domain (missing parts from reference TRBV5-1 and TRBJ1-2): KAGVTQTPRYLIKTRGQQVTLSCSPISGHRSVSWYQQTPGQGLQFLFEYFSETQRNKGNFPGRFSGRQFSNSRSEMNVSTLELGDSALYLCASYVPYGYTFGSGTRLTVV.

Concerning this clone itself: The identical CDR3 is also encoded by other nucleotide sequences in the sample. The chain has TRBV5-1 and TRBJ1-6; no clear D gene. The CDR3 is 14 amino acids. The V gene's germline CDR1 is SGHRS and CDR2 YFSETQ. The ends were cut back, 0 bases at V and 5 bases at J, with 6 bases in the middle. The CDR3 sequence: CASSLGADNSPLHF. For the CDR3, the DNA is TGCGCCAGCAGCTTGGGGGCAGATAATTCACCCCTCCACTTT. Full variable domain (remainder filled in from reference TRBV5-1 and TRBJ1-6): KAGVTQTPRYLIKTRGQQVTLSCSPISGHRSVSWYQQTPGQGLQFLFEYFSETQRNKGNFPGRFSGRQFSNSRSEMNVSTLELGDSALYLCASSLGADNSPLHFGNGTRLTVT.

The V and J genes are TRBV18 and TRBJ1-2; D uncertain. Germline V gene lookup returns CDR1 KGHSH and CDR2 LQKENI. Trimming took 1 base from V and 8 from J, leaving 14 bases between them. The CDR3 length is 14 residues. CDR3 region: CASSPQSEGSGYTF. In nucleotides, the CDR3 is TGTGCCAGCTCACCACAGTCGGAGGGTTCGGGCTACACCTTC.

The chain employs TRBV9 and TRBJ2-5; D unresolved. Between the trimmed V and J ends, which lost 0 bases and 5 bases, there was a span of 8 bases. The V gene's germline CDR1 is SGDLS and CDR2 YYNGEE. This CDR3 comprises 13 residues. The CDR3 DNA reads as TGTGCCAGCAGCGTAGCTCCCCCCGAGACCCAGTACTTC. Its protein product is CASSVAPPETQYF.

The DNA for the CDR3 is TGCAGTGCTAGTTTCGGGGGGCCCTCGAATGAGCAGTTCTTC. This codes for CSASFGGPSNEQFF. The V gene is TRBV20-1, the J gene TRBJ2-1, with D perhaps matching TRBD2 (7 bases). The germline V gene has CDR1 DFQATT and CDR2 SNEGSKA (reference sequence). CDR3 size: 14 residues. V shed 3 bases and J shed 7 bases, with 16 bases lying between them.